This TCR beta chain was sequenced during a study of beta chain features in type 1 diabetes. Whole-study results and caveats: VDJ junctions in type 1 diabetes patients carried more deletions and fewer insertions. When Type 1 diabetes patients were examined, their TCRB CDR3s proved moderately but significantly shorter in all four CD4+ subsets.

Of note for this clone: Its antigen is as yet unknown.

Purity exceeding 95% was reached by all sorted populations. The CDR3 runs 13 residues. Germline CDR1 is GTSNPN and CDR2 is SVGIG (reference sequence). The trim removed 3 bases at V and 5 bases at J, leaving 4 bases unmatched. The study reverse transcribed the entire isolated RNA, so it sequenced expressed TCRB transcripts. Naive, central memory and regulatory T cell samples averaged about 3.5 million reads. Produced via immunoSEQ multiplex PCR; TCRdb's table is partial and in-frame only. The table has around 400,000 clones, roughly 12% seen once. The chain carries TRBV30 and TRBJ1-1; 9 bases are shared with TRBD1. The TCR was taken from a man between 18 and 29 years old in good health. The specimen sequenced was naive CD4+ T cells from blood. The CDR3 protein is CAWRTGGETEAFF. The CDR3 DNA reads as TGTGCCTGGAGGACAGGGGGAGAGACTGAAGCTTTCTTT. Filled out from reference TRBV30 and TRBJ1-1, the complete variable domain reads SQTIHQWPATLVQPVGSPLSLECTVEGTSNPNLYWYRQAAGRGLQLLFYSVGIGQISSEVPQNLSASRPQDRQFILSSKKLLLSDSGFYLCAWRTGGETEAFFGQGTRLTVV.